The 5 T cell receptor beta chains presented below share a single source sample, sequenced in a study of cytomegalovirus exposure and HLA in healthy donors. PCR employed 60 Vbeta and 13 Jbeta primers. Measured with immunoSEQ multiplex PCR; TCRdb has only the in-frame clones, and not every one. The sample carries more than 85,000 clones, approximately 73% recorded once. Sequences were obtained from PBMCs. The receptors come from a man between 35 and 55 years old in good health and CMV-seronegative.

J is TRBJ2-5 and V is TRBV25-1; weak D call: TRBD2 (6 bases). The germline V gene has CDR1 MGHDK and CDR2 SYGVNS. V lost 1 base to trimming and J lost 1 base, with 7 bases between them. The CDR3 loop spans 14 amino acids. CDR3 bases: TGTGCCAGCAGTGAATGGGGACTCCAAGAGACCCAGTACTTC. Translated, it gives CASSEWGLQETQYF.

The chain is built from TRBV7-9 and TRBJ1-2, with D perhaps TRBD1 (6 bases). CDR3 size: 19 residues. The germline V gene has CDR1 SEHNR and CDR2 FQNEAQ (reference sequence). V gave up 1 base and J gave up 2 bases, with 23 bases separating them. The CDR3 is CASSLVGSDRTALNYGYTF. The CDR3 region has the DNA TGTGCCAGCAGCTTAGTAGGTTCGGACAGAACAGCCCTAAACTATGGCTACACCTTC.

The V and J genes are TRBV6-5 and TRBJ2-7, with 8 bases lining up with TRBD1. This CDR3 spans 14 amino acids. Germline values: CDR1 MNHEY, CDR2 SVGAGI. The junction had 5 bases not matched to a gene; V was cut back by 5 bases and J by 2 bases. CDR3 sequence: CASSHRDRTYEQYF. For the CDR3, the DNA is TGTGCCAGCAGTCACCGGGACAGGACCTACGAGCAGTACTTC.

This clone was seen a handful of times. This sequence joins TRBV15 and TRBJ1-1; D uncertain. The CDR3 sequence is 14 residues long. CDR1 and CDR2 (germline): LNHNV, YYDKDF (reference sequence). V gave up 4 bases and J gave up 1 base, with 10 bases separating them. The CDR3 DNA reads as TGTGCCACCAGCACAACAGTTACGAACACTGAAGCTTTCTTT. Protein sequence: CATSTTVTNTEAFF.

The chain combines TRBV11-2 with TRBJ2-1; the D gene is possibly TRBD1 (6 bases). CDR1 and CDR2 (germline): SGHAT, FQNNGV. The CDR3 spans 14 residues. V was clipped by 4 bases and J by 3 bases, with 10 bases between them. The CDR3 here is CASSSGTHYNEQFF. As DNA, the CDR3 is TGTGCCAGCAGCTCCGGGACACACTACAATGAGCAGTTCTTC.